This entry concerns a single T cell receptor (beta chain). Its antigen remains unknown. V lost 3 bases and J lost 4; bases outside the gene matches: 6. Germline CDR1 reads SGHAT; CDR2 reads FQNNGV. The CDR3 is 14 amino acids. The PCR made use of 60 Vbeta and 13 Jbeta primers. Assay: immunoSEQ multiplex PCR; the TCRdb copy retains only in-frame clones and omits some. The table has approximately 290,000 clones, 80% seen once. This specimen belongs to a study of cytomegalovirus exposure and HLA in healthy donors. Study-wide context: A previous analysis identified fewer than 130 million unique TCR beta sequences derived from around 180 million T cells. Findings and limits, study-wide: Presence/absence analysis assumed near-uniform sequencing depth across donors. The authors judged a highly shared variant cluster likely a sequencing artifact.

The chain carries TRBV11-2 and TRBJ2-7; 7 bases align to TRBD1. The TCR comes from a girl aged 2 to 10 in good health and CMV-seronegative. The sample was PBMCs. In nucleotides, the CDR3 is TGTGCCAGCAGCTTCGCGAGGGACAGTTACGAGCAGTACTTC. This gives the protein CASSFARDSYEQYF.